A single TCR beta chain is shown here with its context. The antigen is undetermined. These data are taken from a study of T cell responses to AZD1222 COVID-19 vaccine. The method was immunoSEQ multiplex PCR; TCRdb's version includes in-frame clones alone and lacks a portion of them. In the table there are 150,000 to 200,000 clones, more than 85% of which are singletons. Study-level findings and limits: Spike regions recognized by vaccine-associated CD4 TCRs spanned the protein, led by 160-218 and 743-854.

The V segment lost 6 bases and the J segment 5 bases; nucleotides outside the gene matches: 5. The germline V gene encodes CDR1 ENHRY and CDR2 SYGVKD. CDR3 length: 14 amino acids. This TCR came from an adult in good health. The V gene is TRBV10-3, the J gene TRBJ2-1; 9 positions agree with TRBD2. The input for sequencing was peripheral blood, taken on day 0 of AZD1222 vaccination. CDR3 loop: CAIRMTSGNNEQFF. The CDR3 DNA reads TGTGCCATCAGAATGACTAGCGGAAACAATGAGCAGTTCTTC.